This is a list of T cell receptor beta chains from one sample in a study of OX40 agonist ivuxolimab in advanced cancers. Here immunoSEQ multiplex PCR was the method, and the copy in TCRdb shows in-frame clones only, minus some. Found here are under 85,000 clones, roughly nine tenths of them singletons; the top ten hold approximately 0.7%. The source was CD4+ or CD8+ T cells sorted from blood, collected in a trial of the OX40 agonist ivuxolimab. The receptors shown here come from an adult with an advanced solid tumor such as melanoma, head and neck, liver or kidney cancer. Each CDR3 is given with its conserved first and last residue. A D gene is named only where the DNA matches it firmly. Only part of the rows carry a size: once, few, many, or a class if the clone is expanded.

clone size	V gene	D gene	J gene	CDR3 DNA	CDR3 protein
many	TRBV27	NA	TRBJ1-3	TGTGCCAGCAGCCCCTCGGGACACTTCTCTGGAAACACCATATATTTT	CASSPSGHFSGNTIYF
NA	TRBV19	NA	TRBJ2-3	TGTGCCAGTAGTATCCGAGGAGATTCGCAGTATTTT	CASSIRGDSQYF
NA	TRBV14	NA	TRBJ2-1	TGTGCCAGCAGCACCAGGACCCGGATGCGGTACAATGAGCAGTTCTTC	CASSTRTRMRYNEQFF
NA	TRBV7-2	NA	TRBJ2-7	TGTGCCAGCAGCTTAGGGGCTAGCTCCCTGGCCGAGCAGTACTTC	CASSLGASSLAEQYF
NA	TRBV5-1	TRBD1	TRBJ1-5	TGCGCCAGCAGCTTGGCAGGGGGCAGTCAGCCCCAGCATTTT	CASSLAGGSQPQHF
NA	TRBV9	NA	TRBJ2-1	TGTGCCAGCAGCCCCCTCCCCTCCAATGAGCAGTTCTTC	CASSPLPSNEQFF
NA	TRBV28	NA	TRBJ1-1	TGTGCCAGCGAAGCGAGGGGTACTGAAGCTTTCTTT	CASEARGTEAFF
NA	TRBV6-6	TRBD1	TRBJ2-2	TGTGCCAGCAAACGGCCGGGACAGGGTGACACCGGGGAGCTGTTTTTT	CASKRPGQGDTGELFF
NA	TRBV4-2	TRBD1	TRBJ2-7	TGTGCCAGCAGCTCCTCGGGACAGGCATTCTACGAGCAGTACTTC	CASSSSGQAFYEQYF
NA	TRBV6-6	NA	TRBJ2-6	TGTGCCAGCAGCTTTAGGTACTCTGGGGCCAACGTCCTGACTTTC	CASSFRYSGANVLTF
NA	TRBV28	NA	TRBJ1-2	TGTGCCAGCAGAAGTGGGTCCAGGGTGGATGGCTACACCTTC	CASRSGSRVDGYTF
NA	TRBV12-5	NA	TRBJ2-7	TGTGCTAGTGGTTTGTACCCGACGGCTCCGGGCGGCCCACGAACCTACGAGCAGTACTTC	CASGLYPTAPGGPRTYEQYF
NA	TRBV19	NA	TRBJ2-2	TGTGCCAGTAGTATCTCCACCGGGGAGCTGTTTTTT	CASSISTGELFF
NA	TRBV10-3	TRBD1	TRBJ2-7	TGTGCCATCAGTGAGCCACCAGGGGGCGGAGGGGACTCCTACGAGCAGTACTTC	CAISEPPGGGGDSYEQYF
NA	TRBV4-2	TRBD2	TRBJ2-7	TGTGCCAGCAGCCAAGACCTAGCGGGAATCCTCTACGAGCAGTACTTC	CASSQDLAGILYEQYF
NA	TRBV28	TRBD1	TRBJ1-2	TGTGCCAGCAGTTCCGGAGGACAGGGGGATGGCTACACCTTC	CASSSGGQGDGYTF
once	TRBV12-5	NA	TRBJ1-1	TGTGCTAGTGGTCCCCTCGGAGAAGGAGACGAGACTGAAGCTTTCTTT	CASGPLGEGDETEAFF
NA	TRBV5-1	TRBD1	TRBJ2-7	TGCGCCAGCAGCTCCGGGACAGGGGACGAGCAGTACTTC	CASSSGTGDEQYF
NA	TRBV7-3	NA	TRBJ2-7	TGTGCCAGCAGCTTGTCTAGTCGCGACGAGCAGTACTTC	CASSLSSRDEQYF
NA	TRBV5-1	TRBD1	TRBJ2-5	TGCGCCAGCAGCCCCGGGACAGGGCAAAACATGGGGGAGACCCAGTACTTC	CASSPGTGQNMGETQYF
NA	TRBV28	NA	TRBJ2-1	TGTGCCAGCAGTTCAGTTTGGGGGACCTACAATGAGCAGTTCTTC	CASSSVWGTYNEQFF
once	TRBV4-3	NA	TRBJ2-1	TGCGCCAGCAGCCAAGATCGGGGAGCGGACAATGAGCAGTTCTTC	CASSQDRGADNEQFF
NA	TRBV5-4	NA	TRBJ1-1	TGTGCCAGCAGCTTGCTTGCCAGGGGTAACACTGAAGCTTTCTTT	CASSLLARGNTEAFF
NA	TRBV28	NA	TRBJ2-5	TGTGCCAGCAGTTTCACAGGGAAAGAGACCCAGTACTTC	CASSFTGKETQYF
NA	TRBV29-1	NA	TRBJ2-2	TGCAGCGTTGAAGATGTCAGGGCCGGGGTCGGGGAGCTGTTTTTT	CSVEDVRAGVGELFF
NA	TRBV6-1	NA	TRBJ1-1	TGTGCCAGCATTAGAACACAGAACACTGAAGCTTTCTTT	CASIRTQNTEAFF